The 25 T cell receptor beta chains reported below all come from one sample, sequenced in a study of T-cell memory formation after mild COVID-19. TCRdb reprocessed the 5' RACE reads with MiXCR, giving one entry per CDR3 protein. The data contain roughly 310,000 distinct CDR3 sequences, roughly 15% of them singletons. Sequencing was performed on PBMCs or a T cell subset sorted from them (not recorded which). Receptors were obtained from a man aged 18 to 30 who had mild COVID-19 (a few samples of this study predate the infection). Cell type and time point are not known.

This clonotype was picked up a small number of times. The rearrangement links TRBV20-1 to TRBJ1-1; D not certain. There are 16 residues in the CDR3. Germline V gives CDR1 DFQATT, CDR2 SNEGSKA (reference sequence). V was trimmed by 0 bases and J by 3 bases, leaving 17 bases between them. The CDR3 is CSARDRRRGWYTEAFF. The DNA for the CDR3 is TGCAGTGCTAGAGATCGGCGGAGAGGGTGGTACACTGAAGCTTTCTTT.

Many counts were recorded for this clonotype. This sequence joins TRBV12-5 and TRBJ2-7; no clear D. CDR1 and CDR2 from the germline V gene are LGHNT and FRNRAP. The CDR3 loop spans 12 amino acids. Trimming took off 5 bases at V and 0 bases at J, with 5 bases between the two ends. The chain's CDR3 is CASGGNSYEQYF. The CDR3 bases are TGTGCTAGTGGTGGGAACTCCTACGAGCAGTACTTC. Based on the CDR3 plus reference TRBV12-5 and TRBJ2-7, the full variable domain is DARVTQTPRHKVTEMGQEVTMRCQPILGHNTVFWYRQTMMQGLELLAYFRNRAPLDDSGMPKDRFSAEMPDATLATLKIQPSEPRDSAVYFCASGGNSYEQYFGPGTRLTVT.

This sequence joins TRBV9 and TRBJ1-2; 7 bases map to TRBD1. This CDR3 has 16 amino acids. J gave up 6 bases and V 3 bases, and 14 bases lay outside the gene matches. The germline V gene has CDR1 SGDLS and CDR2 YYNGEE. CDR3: CASSETPGGLVDGYTF. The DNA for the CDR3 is TGTGCCAGCAGCGAAACCCCAGGGGGTTTAGTAGATGGCTACACCTTC.

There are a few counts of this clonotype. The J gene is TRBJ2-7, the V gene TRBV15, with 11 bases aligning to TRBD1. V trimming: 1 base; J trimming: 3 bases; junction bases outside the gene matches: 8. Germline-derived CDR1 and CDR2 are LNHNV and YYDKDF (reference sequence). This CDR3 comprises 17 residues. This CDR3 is CATSRALTGTGGYEQYF. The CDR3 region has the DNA TGTGCCACCAGCAGAGCCCTTACTGGGACAGGGGGCTACGAGCAGTACTTC. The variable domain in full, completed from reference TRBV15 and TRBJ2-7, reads DAMVIQNPRYQVTQFGKPVTLSCSQTLNHNVMYWYQQKSSQAPKLLFHYYDKDFNNEADTPDNFQSRRPNTSFCFLDIRSPGLGDTAMYLCATSRALTGTGGYEQYFGPGTRLTVT.

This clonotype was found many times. The CDR3 nucleotides are TGCGCCAGCAGCTTGACAGGGGCCTCTTACGAGCAGTACGTC. As protein: CASSLTGASYEQYV. V is TRBV5-1 and J is TRBJ2-7; 7 nucleotides align to TRBD1. V was pared by 1 base and J by 4 bases, with 5 bases of the junction left unmatched. The CDR3 runs to 14 residues. Looked up from germline, CDR1 is SGHRS and CDR2 is YFSETQ.

In nucleotides, the CDR3 is TGTGCCAGCAGCTTATTGGGGGTGGGGAACACTGAAGCTTTCTTT. Translated, it gives CASSLLGVGNTEAFF. The chain employs TRBV7-2 and TRBJ1-1, with a possible D match to TRBD1 (5 bases). Trimming pared 2 bases from V and 1 base from J, leaving 11 bases between. The CDR3 loop spans 15 amino acids. Germline lookup yields CDR1 SGHTA and CDR2 FQGNSA.

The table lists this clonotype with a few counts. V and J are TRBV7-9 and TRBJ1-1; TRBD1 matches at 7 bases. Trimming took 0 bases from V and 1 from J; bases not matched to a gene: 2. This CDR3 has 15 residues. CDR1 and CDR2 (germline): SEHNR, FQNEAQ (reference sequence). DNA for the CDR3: TGTGCCAGCAGCTTAGCCGGGACAGCGAACACTGAAGCTTTCTTT. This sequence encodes CASSLAGTANTEAFF.

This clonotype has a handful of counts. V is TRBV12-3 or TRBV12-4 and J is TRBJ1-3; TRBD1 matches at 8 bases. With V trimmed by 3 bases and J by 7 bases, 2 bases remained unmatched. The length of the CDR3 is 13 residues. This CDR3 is CASSLRQGNTIYF. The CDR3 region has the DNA TGTGCCAGCAGTTTGCGACAGGGGAACACCATATATTTT.

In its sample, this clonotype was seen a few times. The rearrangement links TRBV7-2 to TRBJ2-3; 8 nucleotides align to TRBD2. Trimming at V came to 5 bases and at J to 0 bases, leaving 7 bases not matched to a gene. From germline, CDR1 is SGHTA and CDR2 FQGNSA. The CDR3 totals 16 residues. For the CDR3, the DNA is TGTGCCAGCAGCCGCGCACTAGCGGCTAGCACAGATACGCAGTATTTT. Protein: CASSRALAASTDTQYF.

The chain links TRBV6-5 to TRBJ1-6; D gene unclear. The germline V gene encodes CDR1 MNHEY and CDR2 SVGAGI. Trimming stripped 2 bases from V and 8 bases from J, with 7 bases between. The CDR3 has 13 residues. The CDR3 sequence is CASSYGEDSPLHF. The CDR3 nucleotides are TGTGCCAGCAGTTACGGGGAGGATTCACCCCTCCACTTT.

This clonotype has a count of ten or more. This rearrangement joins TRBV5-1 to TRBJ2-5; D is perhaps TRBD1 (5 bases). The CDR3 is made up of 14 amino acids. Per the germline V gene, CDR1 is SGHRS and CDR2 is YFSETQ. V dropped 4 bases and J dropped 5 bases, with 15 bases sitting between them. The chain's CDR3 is CASSTGQGFETQYF. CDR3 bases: TGCGCCAGCAGCACGGGCCAGGGATTCGAGACCCAGTACTTC.

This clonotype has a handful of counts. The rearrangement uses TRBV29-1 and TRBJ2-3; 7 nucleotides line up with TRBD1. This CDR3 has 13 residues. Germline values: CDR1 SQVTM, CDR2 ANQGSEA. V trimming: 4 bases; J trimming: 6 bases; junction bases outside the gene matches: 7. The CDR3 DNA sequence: TGCAGCGTTGGTATGTTACAGGGGGATACGCAGTATTTT. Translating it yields CSVGMLQGDTQYF.

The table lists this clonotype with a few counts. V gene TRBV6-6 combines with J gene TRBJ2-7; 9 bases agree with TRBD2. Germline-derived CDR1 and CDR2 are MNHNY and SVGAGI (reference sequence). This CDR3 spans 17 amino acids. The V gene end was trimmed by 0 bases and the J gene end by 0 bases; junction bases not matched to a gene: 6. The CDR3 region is CASSYSSGGSGSYEQYF. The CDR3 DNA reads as TGTGCCAGCAGTTACTCTAGCGGGGGTAGCGGCTCCTACGAGCAGTACTTC.

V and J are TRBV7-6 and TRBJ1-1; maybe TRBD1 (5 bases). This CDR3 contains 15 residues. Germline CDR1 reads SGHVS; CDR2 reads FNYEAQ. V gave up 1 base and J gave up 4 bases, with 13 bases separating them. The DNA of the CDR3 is TGTGCCAGCAGCTTAGATAACCGGGACTTCACTGAAGCTTTCTTT. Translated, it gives CASSLDNRDFTEAFF.

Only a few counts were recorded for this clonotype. For the CDR3, the DNA is TGTGCCAGCAGCGTAGACCCCGTTCAAGAGACCCAGTACTTC. This sequence encodes CASSVDPVQETQYF. V usage is TRBV9 and J usage is TRBJ2-5, with D hard to call. This CDR3 comprises 14 residues. With 0 bases removed from V and 2 bases from J, the gap between germline ends came to 8 bases. Germline assignment: CDR1 SGDLS and CDR2 YYNGEE.

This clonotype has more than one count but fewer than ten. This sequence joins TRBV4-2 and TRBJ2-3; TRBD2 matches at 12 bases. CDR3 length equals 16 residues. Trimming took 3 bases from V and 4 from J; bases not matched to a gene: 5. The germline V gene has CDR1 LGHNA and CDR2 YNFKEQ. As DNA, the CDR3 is TGTGCCAGCAGCCAGACCGGACTAGCGGGATCAGATACGCAGTATTTT. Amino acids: CASSQTGLAGSDTQYF.

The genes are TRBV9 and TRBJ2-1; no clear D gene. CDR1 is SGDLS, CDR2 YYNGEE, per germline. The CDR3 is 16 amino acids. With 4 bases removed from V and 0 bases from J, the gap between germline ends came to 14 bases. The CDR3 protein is CASSPYSSSSYNEQFF. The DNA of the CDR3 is TGTGCCAGCAGCCCTTATAGCTCCAGCTCCTACAATGAGCAGTTCTTC.

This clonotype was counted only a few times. This CDR3 is CASSSIAGTYQETQYF. DNA for the CDR3: TGCGCCAGCAGCTCGATAGCGGGGACATACCAAGAGACCCAGTACTTC. The genes are TRBV5-1 and TRBJ2-5; 8 bases agree with TRBD2. The V gene's germline CDR1 is SGHRS and CDR2 YFSETQ. The CDR3 loop spans 16 amino acids. V was clipped by 3 bases and J by 0 bases; unmatched bases: 7.

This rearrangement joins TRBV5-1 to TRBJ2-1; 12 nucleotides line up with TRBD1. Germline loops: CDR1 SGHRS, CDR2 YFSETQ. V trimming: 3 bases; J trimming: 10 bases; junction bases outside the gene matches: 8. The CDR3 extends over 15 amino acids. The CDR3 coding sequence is TGCGCCAGCAGCTCGGGACAGGGGGCGACGGCCGAGCAGTTCTTC. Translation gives CASSSGQGATAEQFF.

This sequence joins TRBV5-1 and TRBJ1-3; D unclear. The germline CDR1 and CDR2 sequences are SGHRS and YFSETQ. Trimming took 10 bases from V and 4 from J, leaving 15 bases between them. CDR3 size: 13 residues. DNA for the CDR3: TGCGCCTCCGGCGCGGGGTTCGGAAACACCATATATTTT. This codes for CASGAGFGNTIYF.

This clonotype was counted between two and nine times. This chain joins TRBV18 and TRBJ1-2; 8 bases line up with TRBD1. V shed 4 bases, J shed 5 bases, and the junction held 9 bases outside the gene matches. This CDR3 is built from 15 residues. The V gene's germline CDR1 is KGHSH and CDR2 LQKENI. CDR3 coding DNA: TGTGCCAGCTCACATACACAGGGGGAGAGGTATGGCTACACCTTC. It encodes CASSHTQGERYGYTF.

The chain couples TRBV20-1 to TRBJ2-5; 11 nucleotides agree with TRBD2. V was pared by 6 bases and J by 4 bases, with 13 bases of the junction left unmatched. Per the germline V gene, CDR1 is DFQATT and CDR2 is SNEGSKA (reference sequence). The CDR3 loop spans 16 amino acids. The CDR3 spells CSAMGSGGAARETQYF. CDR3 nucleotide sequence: TGCAGTGCGATGGGTAGCGGGGGGGCCGCCCGAGAGACCCAGTACTTC.

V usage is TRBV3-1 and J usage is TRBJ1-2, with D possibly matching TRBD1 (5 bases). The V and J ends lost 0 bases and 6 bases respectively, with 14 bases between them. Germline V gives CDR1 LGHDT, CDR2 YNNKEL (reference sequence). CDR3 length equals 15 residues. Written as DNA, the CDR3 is TGTGCCAGCAGCCAAGATAGTACAGGCGGGGATGGCTACACCTTC. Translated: CASSQDSTGGDGYTF.

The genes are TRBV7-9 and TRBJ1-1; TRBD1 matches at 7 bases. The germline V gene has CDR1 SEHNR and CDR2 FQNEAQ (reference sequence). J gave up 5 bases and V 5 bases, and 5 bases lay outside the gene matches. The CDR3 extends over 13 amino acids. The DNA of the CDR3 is TGTGCCAGCAGCCAGGGACAGCCGACTGAAGCTTTCTTT. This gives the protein CASSQGQPTEAFF.

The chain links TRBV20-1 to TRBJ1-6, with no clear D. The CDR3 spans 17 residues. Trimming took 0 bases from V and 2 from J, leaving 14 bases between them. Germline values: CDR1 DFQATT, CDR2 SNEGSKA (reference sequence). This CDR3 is CSARDRVVTPYNSPLHF. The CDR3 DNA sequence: TGCAGTGCTAGAGATCGGGTTGTGACACCCTATAATTCACCCCTCCACTTT.